A selection of T cell receptor beta chains follows, all from one sample in a study of identical twins. One entry per CDR3 protein, called by TCRdb with MiXCR from the 5' RACE reads. The table has 1.5 million to 2 million distinct CDR3 sequences, around a third seen once; the top ten hold roughly 0.3%. The sample consisted of cord blood. These receptors all come from a newborn girl in good health. Each CDR3 is given with its conserved first and last residue. A D gene is named only where the DNA matches it firmly. Size tells how often a clone was seen (once, few, many) or the class of an expanded clone, and some rows leave it out.

j_call: TRBJ1-1; clone_size: NA; v_call: TRBV20-1; d_call: NA; cdr3_aa: CSAYVNTEAFF; cdr3_nt: TGCAGTGCTTATGTGAACACTGAAGCTTTCTTT
j_call: TRBJ2-5; clone_size: NA; v_call: TRBV5-1; d_call: NA; cdr3_aa: CASSLVRPETQYF; cdr3_nt: TGCGCCAGCAGCTTGGTCCGTCCGGAGACCCAGTACTTC
j_call: TRBJ1-1; clone_size: NA; v_call: TRBV5-1; d_call: TRBD1; cdr3_aa: CASSSGTGGAGTEAFF; cdr3_nt: TGCGCCAGCAGCTCCGGGACAGGGGGCGCAGGGACTGAAGCTTTCTTT
j_call: TRBJ2-5; clone_size: NA; v_call: TRBV20-1; d_call: TRBD2; cdr3_aa: CSVGPGLSKETQYF; cdr3_nt: TGCAGTGTCGGCCCGGGACTAAGTAAAGAGACCCAGTACTTC
j_call: TRBJ2-3; clone_size: few; v_call: TRBV7-2; d_call: NA; cdr3_aa: CASSLVGQGGRNTQYF; cdr3_nt: TGTGCCAGCAGCTTAGTTGGTCAGGGGGGAAGGAATACGCAGTATTTT
j_call: TRBJ1-1; clone_size: NA; v_call: TRBV18; d_call: TRBD1; cdr3_aa: CASSPPTGSRTEAFF; cdr3_nt: TGTGCCAGCTCACCACCGACAGGGTCGAGGACTGAAGCTTTCTTT
j_call: TRBJ2-1; clone_size: NA; v_call: TRBV11-2; d_call: TRBD1; cdr3_aa: CASSLDGDRETQFF; cdr3_nt: TGTGCCAGCAGCTTAGACGGGGACAGAGAGACCCAGTTCTTC
j_call: TRBJ2-1; clone_size: NA; v_call: TRBV6-1; d_call: NA; cdr3_aa: CSSYYNEQFF; cdr3_nt: TGTTCCAGCTACTACAATGAGCAGTTCTTC
j_call: TRBJ1-1; clone_size: NA; v_call: TRBV20-1; d_call: TRBD1; cdr3_aa: CSALRTGMNTEAFF; cdr3_nt: TGCAGTGCACTCCGGACAGGCATGAACACTGAAGCTTTCTTT
j_call: TRBJ2-7; clone_size: few; v_call: TRBV28; d_call: NA; cdr3_aa: CASSFPTQGPYEQYF; cdr3_nt: TGTGCCAGCAGTTTTCCCACACAGGGACCCTACGAGCAGTACTTC
j_call: TRBJ2-1; clone_size: NA; v_call: TRBV20-1; d_call: TRBD1; cdr3_aa: CSARRDRATNEQFF; cdr3_nt: TGCAGTGCTAGAAGGGACAGGGCTACAAATGAGCAGTTCTTC
j_call: TRBJ1-6; clone_size: few; v_call: TRBV7-9; d_call: TRBD1; cdr3_aa: CASSPGTGGTLYNSPLHF; cdr3_nt: TGTGCCAGCAGCCCGGGGACAGGGGGAACTCTCTATAATTCACCCCTCCACTTT
j_call: TRBJ1-5; clone_size: NA; v_call: TRBV18; d_call: NA; cdr3_aa: CASSPPGWSNQPQHF; cdr3_nt: TGTGCCAGCTCACCTCCGGGCTGGAGCAATCAGCCCCAGCATTTT
j_call: TRBJ2-2; clone_size: NA; v_call: TRBV6-6; d_call: NA; cdr3_aa: CANRQNGELFF; cdr3_nt: TGTGCCAACAGACAGAACGGGGAGCTGTTTTTT
j_call: TRBJ2-3; clone_size: NA; v_call: TRBV29-1; d_call: NA; cdr3_aa: CSGRQNTDTQYF; cdr3_nt: TGCAGCGGCAGACAGAATACAGATACGCAGTATTTT
j_call: TRBJ2-5; clone_size: NA; v_call: TRBV4-1; d_call: NA; cdr3_aa: CASSQNRGEETQYF; cdr3_nt: TGCGCCAGCAGCCAAAATCGCGGAGAAGAGACCCAGTACTTC
j_call: TRBJ2-2; clone_size: NA; v_call: TRBV5-1; d_call: NA; cdr3_aa: CASSLANGLQGRNTGELFF; cdr3_nt: TGCGCCAGCAGCTTGGCCAACGGACTACAGGGGAGGAACACCGGGGAGCTGTTTTTT
j_call: TRBJ1-5; clone_size: NA; v_call: TRBV6-1; d_call: NA; cdr3_aa: CASSEPRTVLSQPQHF; cdr3_nt: TGTGCCAGCAGTGAACCCCGTACAGTCCTTAGTCAGCCCCAGCATTTT
j_call: TRBJ1-2; clone_size: many; v_call: TRBV5-1; d_call: NA; cdr3_aa: CASSLALTGPIGYTF; cdr3_nt: TGCGCCAGCAGCTTGGCCCTAACGGGGCCCATCGGCTACACCTTC
j_call: TRBJ2-2; clone_size: NA; v_call: TRBV24-1; d_call: NA; cdr3_aa: CATSDLPGSGTGELFF; cdr3_nt: TGTGCCACCAGTGATTTGCCAGGGTCGGGCACCGGGGAGCTGTTTTTT
j_call: TRBJ2-5; clone_size: NA; v_call: TRBV5-6; d_call: NA; cdr3_aa: CASSLVDGHGWEQYF; cdr3_nt: TGTGCCAGCAGCTTAGTGGACGGCCACGGTTGGGAGCAGTACTTC
j_call: TRBJ1-4; clone_size: few; v_call: TRBV28; d_call: NA; cdr3_aa: CASDRRGGHEKLFF; cdr3_nt: TGTGCCAGCGATCGACGCGGGGGCCATGAAAAACTGTTTTTT
j_call: TRBJ2-5; clone_size: NA; v_call: TRBV2; d_call: TRBD2; cdr3_aa: CASSPNSGGHQTQYF; cdr3_nt: TGTGCCAGCAGTCCCAATAGCGGGGGGCACCAGACCCAGTACTTC
j_call: TRBJ1-1; clone_size: NA; v_call: TRBV5-1; d_call: TRBD1; cdr3_aa: CASSYGQGGLGTEAFF; cdr3_nt: TGCGCCAGCAGCTATGGACAGGGCGGGCTTGGCACTGAAGCTTTCTTT
j_call: TRBJ2-7; clone_size: NA; v_call: TRBV20-1; d_call: NA; cdr3_aa: CSAPGQYNEQYF; cdr3_nt: TGCAGTGCTCCGGGTCAATACAATGAGCAGTACTTC
j_call: TRBJ2-4; clone_size: NA; v_call: TRBV10-3; d_call: NA; cdr3_aa: CAISDPNIAKNIKYF; cdr3_nt: TGTGCCATCAGTGACCCCAATATAGCCAAAAACATTAAGTACTTC
j_call: TRBJ2-5; clone_size: NA; v_call: TRBV7-2; d_call: TRBD2; cdr3_aa: CASSPVTSGRSYNEQYF; cdr3_nt: TGTGCCAGCAGCCCGGTGACTAGCGGGAGATCCTACAATGAGCAGTACTTC
j_call: TRBJ2-3; clone_size: NA; v_call: TRBV29-1; d_call: TRBD1; cdr3_aa: CCVRQGVTDTQYF; cdr3_nt: TGCTGCGTCCGACAGGGTGTCACAGATACGCAGTATTTT
j_call: TRBJ1-4; clone_size: NA; v_call: TRBV20-1; d_call: TRBD1; cdr3_aa: CSAPSAGGAEKLFF; cdr3_nt: TGCAGTGCTCCTTCTGCAGGGGGTGCCGAAAAACTGTTTTTT
j_call: TRBJ1-5; clone_size: NA; v_call: TRBV6-1; d_call: TRBD1; cdr3_aa: CASLRGTGSNQPQHF; cdr3_nt: TGTGCCAGCCTTCGAGGGACAGGGAGCAATCAGCCCCAGCATTTT
j_call: TRBJ1-6; clone_size: few; v_call: TRBV19; d_call: NA; cdr3_aa: CASPMRPVADSPLHF; cdr3_nt: TGTGCCAGTCCTATGAGACCCGTGGCCGATTCACCCCTCCACTTT
j_call: TRBJ2-7; clone_size: few; v_call: TRBV3-1; d_call: TRBD2; cdr3_aa: CASSPGLAGGHEQYF; cdr3_nt: TGTGCCAGCAGCCCGGGTCTAGCGGGGGGGCACGAGCAGTACTTC
j_call: TRBJ2-3; clone_size: NA; v_call: TRBV28; d_call: NA; cdr3_aa: CASSLFSPTDTQYF; cdr3_nt: TGTGCCAGCAGTTTATTCTCCCCCACAGATACGCAGTATTTT
j_call: TRBJ2-4; clone_size: few; v_call: TRBV20-1; d_call: TRBD1; cdr3_aa: CSAEGQGQGNLRSAKNIQYF; cdr3_nt: TGCAGTGCTGAGGGCCAAGGACAGGGGAATTTGAGGAGTGCCAAAAACATTCAGTACTTC
j_call: TRBJ2-1; clone_size: NA; v_call: TRBV21-1; d_call: NA; cdr3_aa: CASSPAGNEQFF; cdr3_nt: TGTGCCAGCAGCCCCGCGGGCAATGAGCAGTTCTTC
j_call: TRBJ2-5; clone_size: NA; v_call: TRBV11-2; d_call: TRBD1; cdr3_aa: CAGSSGGQGIVFLETQYF; cdr3_nt: TGTGCCGGCAGTTCGGGGGGACAGGGTATAGTGTTCCTAGAGACCCAGTACTTC
j_call: TRBJ1-1; clone_size: NA; v_call: TRBV20-1; d_call: TRBD1; cdr3_aa: CSAADRSGMNTEAFF; cdr3_nt: TGCAGTGCTGCGGACAGGTCTGGCATGAACACTGAAGCTTTCTTT
j_call: TRBJ1-5; clone_size: NA; v_call: TRBV5-1; d_call: NA; cdr3_aa: CASSLFGISNQPRHF; cdr3_nt: TGCGCCAGCAGCTTGTTCGGCATTAGCAATCAGCCCCGGCATTTT
j_call: TRBJ2-1; clone_size: few; v_call: TRBV5-4; d_call: TRBD1; cdr3_aa: CASSLDATGAGEQFF; cdr3_nt: TGTGCCAGCAGCTTGGACGCCACAGGGGCGGGTGAGCAGTTCTTC
j_call: TRBJ2-3; clone_size: many; v_call: TRBV20-1; d_call: TRBD1; cdr3_aa: CSARDSSTDTQYF; cdr3_nt: TGCAGCGCCCGGGACAGTAGCACAGATACGCAGTATTTT
j_call: TRBJ2-1; clone_size: few; v_call: TRBV28; d_call: NA; cdr3_aa: CASSSGVSNEQFF; cdr3_nt: TGTGCCAGCAGTTCCGGCGTATCCAATGAGCAGTTCTTC
j_call: TRBJ1-2; clone_size: few; v_call: TRBV12-3/TRBV12-4; d_call: NA; cdr3_aa: CASTPGAPNYGYTF; cdr3_nt: TGTGCCAGCACCCCGGGGGCACCTAACTATGGCTACACCTTC
j_call: TRBJ2-5; clone_size: NA; v_call: TRBV28; d_call: NA; cdr3_aa: CASPRGTQQYF; cdr3_nt: TGTGCCAGCCCTCGCGGGACTCAGCAGTACTTC
j_call: TRBJ2-7; clone_size: many; v_call: TRBV4-2; d_call: NA; cdr3_aa: CASSQRGAQSYEQYF; cdr3_nt: TGTGCCAGCAGCCAACGGGGGGCTCAGTCCTACGAGCAGTACTTC
j_call: TRBJ2-7; clone_size: NA; v_call: TRBV7-6; d_call: NA; cdr3_aa: CASSNSHEQYF; cdr3_nt: TGTGCCAGCAGCAATAGCCACGAGCAGTACTTC
j_call: TRBJ2-3; clone_size: NA; v_call: TRBV27; d_call: NA; cdr3_aa: CASGPLAVPSTDTQYF; cdr3_nt: TGTGCCAGCGGTCCCCTTGCGGTCCCTAGCACAGATACGCAGTATTTT
j_call: TRBJ1-2; clone_size: NA; v_call: TRBV20-1; d_call: NA; cdr3_aa: CSAIANGYTF; cdr3_nt: TGCAGTGCTATTGCTAATGGCTACACCTTC
j_call: TRBJ2-1; clone_size: NA; v_call: TRBV3-1; d_call: NA; cdr3_aa: CASSQADSQFF; cdr3_nt: TGTGCCAGCAGCCAAGCGGACTCCCAGTTCTTC
j_call: TRBJ2-1; clone_size: few; v_call: TRBV18; d_call: NA; cdr3_aa: CASSPFGQGPYNEQFF; cdr3_nt: TGTGCCAGCTCACCATTCGGGCAGGGCCCCTACAATGAGCAGTTCTTC
j_call: TRBJ2-1; clone_size: NA; v_call: TRBV28; d_call: TRBD2; cdr3_aa: CASSPPTSGRSYNEQFF; cdr3_nt: TGTGCCAGCAGTCCCCCGACTAGCGGGAGGTCCTACAATGAGCAGTTCTTC
j_call: TRBJ1-5; clone_size: many; v_call: TRBV12-5; d_call: NA; cdr3_aa: CASGLGNQPQHF; cdr3_nt: TGTGCTAGTGGTTTGGGCAATCAGCCCCAGCATTTT
j_call: TRBJ2-1; clone_size: once; v_call: TRBV20-1; d_call: TRBD2; cdr3_aa: CSARSRTSGGYNEQFF; cdr3_nt: TGCAGTGCTAGAAGCAGGACTAGCGGGGGCTACAATGAGCAGTTCTTC
j_call: TRBJ1-6; clone_size: NA; v_call: TRBV28; d_call: NA; cdr3_aa: CASIIRGRDNSPLHF; cdr3_nt: TGTGCCAGCATCATTAGGGGACGGGATAATTCACCCCTCCACTTT
j_call: TRBJ2-3; clone_size: NA; v_call: TRBV11-2; d_call: TRBD1; cdr3_aa: CASSGHRGRERNTQYF; cdr3_nt: TGTGCCAGCAGCGGTCACAGGGGGCGGGAGAGAAATACGCAGTATTTT
j_call: TRBJ1-5; clone_size: NA; v_call: TRBV25-1; d_call: NA; cdr3_aa: CASSVGGFSNQPQHF; cdr3_nt: TGTGCCAGCAGTGTTGGTGGGTTTAGCAATCAGCCCCAGCATTTT
j_call: TRBJ2-3; clone_size: NA; v_call: TRBV6-5; d_call: NA; cdr3_aa: CASSYGVVSSTDTQYF; cdr3_nt: TGTGCCAGCAGTTACGGCGTTGTGTCGAGCACAGATACGCAGTATTTT
j_call: TRBJ2-5; clone_size: NA; v_call: TRBV12-3/TRBV12-4; d_call: NA; cdr3_aa: CASSPGLVSSEYF; cdr3_nt: TGTGCCAGCAGTCCAGGGCTTGTCAGTTCGGAGTACTTC